This T cell receptor (beta chain) was found in a study of T cells expressing NK-cell markers. Worth noting for this clonotype: Its antigen remains unknown.

Beta-chain TCR cDNA was generated via 5'RACE template switching with UMIs. TCRdb reprocessed the 5' RACE reads and reports one entry per CDR3 protein, with no DNA. The sample table includes 440,000 or so distinct CDR3 sequences. Germline loops: CDR1 DFQATT, CDR2 SNEGSKA (reference sequence). This CDR3 is 12 amino acids long. Study results and caveats: A range of 1.0-7.0% of CD8+ T cells consisted of dominant NKG2C+ clonotypes in several donors.

The receptor was isolated from a woman aged 18 to 75 in good health. The sequencing input was blood T cells: a sorted CD56 or NKG2C T cell subset, CD4+ or CD8+ T cells, or bulk PBMC T cells (not recorded which). V and J are TRBV20-1 and TRBJ2-3; there is no DNA to check the TCRdb D call of TRBD1. The CDR3 loop is CSAGGQPDTQYF.